Reported below is one TCR beta chain. What it recognizes is unknown. The sample belongs to a study of T cell responses to AZD1222 COVID-19 vaccine. Study findings and constraints: Donors in the cohort were predominantly white British and more often female, and clonal diversity was possibly underestimated. Rises in breadth and depth of Spike-specific TCRs came after two AZD1222 doses. No repertoire was sampled before or during the peak T cell response, only after it.

Clones were read by immunoSEQ multiplex PCR, and TCRdb kept only the in-frame ones, dropping some. This sample carries 200,000 or so clones, under 95% of them seen once, and the ten largest clones take roughly 0.98%. The clonotype was recovered from an adult in good health. This sample comprised peripheral blood, obtained on day 0 of AZD1222 vaccination.

The CDR3 here is CASRSGQGANTEAFF. CDR3 coding DNA: TGTGCCAGCAGGTCCGGGCAGGGGGCGAACACTGAAGCTTTCTTT. This chain joins TRBV6-5 and TRBJ1-1, with 8 bases that match TRBD1. J lost 1 base, V lost 6 bases, and 7 bases had no gene match. CDR1 MNHEY and CDR2 SVGAGI come from the germline V gene. CDR3 length equals 15 residues.